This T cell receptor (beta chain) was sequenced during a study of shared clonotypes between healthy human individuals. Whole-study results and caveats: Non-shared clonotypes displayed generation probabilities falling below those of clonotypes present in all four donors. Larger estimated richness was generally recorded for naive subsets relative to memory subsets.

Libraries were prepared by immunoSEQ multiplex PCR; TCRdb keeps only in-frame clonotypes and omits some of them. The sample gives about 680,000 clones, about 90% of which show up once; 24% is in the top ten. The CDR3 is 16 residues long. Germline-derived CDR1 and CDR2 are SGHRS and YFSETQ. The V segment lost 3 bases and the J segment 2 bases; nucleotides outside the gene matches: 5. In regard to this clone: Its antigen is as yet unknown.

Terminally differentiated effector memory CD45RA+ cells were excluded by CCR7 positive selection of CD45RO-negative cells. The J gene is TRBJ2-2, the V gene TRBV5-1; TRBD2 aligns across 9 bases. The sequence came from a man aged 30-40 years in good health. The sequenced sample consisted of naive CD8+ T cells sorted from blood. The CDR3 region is CASSSVTSGNTGELFF. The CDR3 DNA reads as TGCGCCAGCAGCTCGGTGACTAGCGGAAACACCGGGGAGCTGTTTTTT.